This entry lists 9 T cell receptor beta chains sequenced from one sample in a study of T cells in Graves' hyperthyroidism and ophthalmopathy. The CDR3 regions of TCR beta were amplified from RNA transcripts. First-round RT-PCR with HTBI primers amplified the TCR CDR3 region. TCRdb re-analysed the multiplex PCR reads in MiXCR, keeping a single row per CDR3 protein. The data contain a few hundred thousand distinct CDR3 sequences, 15% to 17% of them singletons. The sample comprised blood. The receptors here all came from a woman younger than 35 with Graves' hyperthyroidism.

In this sample, this clonotype turned up a few times. The V call is TRBV20-1, the J call TRBJ1-5, with D maybe TRBD1 (5 bases). The CDR3 sequence is 14 residues long. Germline V lookup: CDR1 DFQATT, CDR2 SNEGSKA (reference sequence). V lost 4 bases to trimming and J lost 2 bases, with 12 bases between them. The chain's CDR3 is CSATGRIGNQPQHF. The DNA of the CDR3 is TGCAGTGCTACAGGGAGAATTGGCAATCAGCCCCAGCATTTT.

This chain connects TRBV11-1 to TRBJ2-2, with D possibly being TRBD1 or TRBD2 (5 bases each). CDR1 and CDR2 from the germline V gene are SGHAT and FQDESV (reference sequence). The germline V and J ends were trimmed by 3 bases and 8 bases, with 22 bases remaining between them. The CDR3 loop spans 17 amino acids. The CDR3 reads CASSFDTRGVLRGELFF. In DNA, the CDR3 is TGTGCCAGCAGCTTCGATACGAGGGGAGTTCTAAGGGGGGAGCTGTTTTTT.

This clonotype was recorded a few times. V and J are TRBV25-1 and TRBJ2-1; D is unclear. The germline V gene has CDR1 MGHDK and CDR2 SYGVNS. CDR3 length: 13 residues. Between the trimmed V and J ends, which lost 1 base and 10 bases, there was a span of 11 bases. The chain's CDR3 is CASSELSTAEQFF. The CDR3 DNA follows: TGTGCCAGCAGTGAATTGTCGACCGCGGAGCAGTTCTTC.

This clonotype came up many times. CDR3 in amino acids: CASSLGRRGETQYF. The CDR3 coding sequence is TGTGCCAGCAGCTTAGGCAGGAGAGGAGAGACCCAGTACTTC. The rearrangement joins TRBV11-1 to TRBJ2-5; no clear D. CDR1 and CDR2 from the germline V gene are SGHAT and FQDESV (reference sequence). V was shortened by 1 base and J by 4 bases, with 10 bases between the two germline ends. The CDR3 contains 14 residues.

This clonotype was recorded a few times. This chain uses TRBV19 with TRBJ1-1; D remains ambiguous. V was trimmed by 2 bases and J by 2 bases, leaving 15 bases between them. This CDR3 comprises 16 residues. Germline assignment: CDR1 LNHDA and CDR2 SQIVND (reference sequence). CDR3 nucleotides: TGTGCCAGTAGTATATCTGGGATCGGGATAAACACTGAAGCTTTCTTT. It encodes CASSISGIGINTEAFF.

This clonotype was detected ten times or more. The genes are TRBV7-9 and TRBJ1-1; D is unresolved. This CDR3 region has 16 residues. The germline CDR1 and CDR2 sequences are SEHNR and FQNEAQ (reference sequence). The V end lost 3 bases, the J end lost 0 bases, and 14 bases lay between the germline ends. The CDR3 loop is CASSFGREFMNTEAFF. CDR3 coding DNA: TGTGCCAGCAGCTTTGGACGGGAGTTCATGAACACTGAAGCTTTCTTT.

V usage is TRBV12-3 or TRBV12-4 and J usage is TRBJ2-1, with D possibly matching TRBD2 (6 bases). Trimming shortened V by 4 bases and J by 8 bases, and 9 bases separated the two germline ends. The CDR3 extends over 12 amino acids. The CDR3 region has the DNA TGTGCCAGCAGTTGGGGGGAGTATGAGCAGTTCTTC. It encodes CASSWGEYEQFF.

The V and J genes are TRBV5-1 and TRBJ1-6; unclear D gene. Germline CDR1 SGHRS, CDR2 YFSETQ. The CDR3 runs 14 residues. V was pared by 6 bases and J by 7 bases, with 14 bases between. The CDR3 DNA follows: TGCGCCAGCACCCGAGGGCAGATAAATTCACCCCTCCACTTT. This translates into CASTRGQINSPLHF.

This clonotype was seen a few times. The rearrangement uses TRBV28 and TRBJ2-7, with no clear D. The germline CDR1 and CDR2 sequences are MDHEN and SYDVKM. The V gene lost 3 bases and the J gene lost 3 bases, with 12 bases spanning the gap. This CDR3 is 14 amino acids long. CDR3 nucleotide sequence: TGTGCCAGCAGTTTCGCACAATCCGGCTACGAGCAGTACTTC. Its protein product is CASSFAQSGYEQYF.